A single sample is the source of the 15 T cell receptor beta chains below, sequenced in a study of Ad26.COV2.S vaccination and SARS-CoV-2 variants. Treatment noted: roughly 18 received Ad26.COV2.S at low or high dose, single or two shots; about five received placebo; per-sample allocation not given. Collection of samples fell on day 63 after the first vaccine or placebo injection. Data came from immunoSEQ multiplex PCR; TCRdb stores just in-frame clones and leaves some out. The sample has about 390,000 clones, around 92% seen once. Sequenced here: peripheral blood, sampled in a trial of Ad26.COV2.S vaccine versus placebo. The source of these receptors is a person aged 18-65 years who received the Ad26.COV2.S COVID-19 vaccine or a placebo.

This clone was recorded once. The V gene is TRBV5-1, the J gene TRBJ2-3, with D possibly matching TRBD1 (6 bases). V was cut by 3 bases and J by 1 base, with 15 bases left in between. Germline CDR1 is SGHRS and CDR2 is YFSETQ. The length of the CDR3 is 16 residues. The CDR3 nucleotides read TGCGCCAGCAGCTCCCTGCGCAGGGGTGGCACAGATACGCAGTATTTT. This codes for CASSSLRRGGTDTQYF. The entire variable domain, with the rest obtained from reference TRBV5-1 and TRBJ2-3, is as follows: KAGVTQTPRYLIKTRGQQVTLSCSPISGHRSVSWYQQTPGQGLQFLFEYFSETQRNKGNFPGRFSGRQFSNSRSEMNVSTLELGDSALYLCASSSLRRGGTDTQYFGPGTRLTVL.

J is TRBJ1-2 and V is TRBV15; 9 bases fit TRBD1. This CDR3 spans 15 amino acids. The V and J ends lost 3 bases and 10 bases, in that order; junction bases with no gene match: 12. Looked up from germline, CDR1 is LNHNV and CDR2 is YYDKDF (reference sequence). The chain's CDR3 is CATSRRRQGVIDYTF. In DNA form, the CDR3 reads TGTGCCACCAGCAGGAGGAGACAGGGGGTAATCGACTACACCTTC.

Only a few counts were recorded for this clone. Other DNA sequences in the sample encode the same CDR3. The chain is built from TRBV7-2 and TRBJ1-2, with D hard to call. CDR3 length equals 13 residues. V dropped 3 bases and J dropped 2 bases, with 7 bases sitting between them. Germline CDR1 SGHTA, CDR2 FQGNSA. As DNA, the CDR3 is TGTGCCAGCAGCTTCGGGATCAACTATGGCTACACCTTC. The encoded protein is CASSFGINYGYTF.

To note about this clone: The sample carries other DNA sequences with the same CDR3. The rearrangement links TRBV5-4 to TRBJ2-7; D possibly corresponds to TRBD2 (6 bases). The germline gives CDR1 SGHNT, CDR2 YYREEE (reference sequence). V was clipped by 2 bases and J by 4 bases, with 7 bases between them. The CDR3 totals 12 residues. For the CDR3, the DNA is TGTGCCAGCAGCTTCGGAGGGTACGAGCAGTACTTC. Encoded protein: CASSFGGYEQYF.

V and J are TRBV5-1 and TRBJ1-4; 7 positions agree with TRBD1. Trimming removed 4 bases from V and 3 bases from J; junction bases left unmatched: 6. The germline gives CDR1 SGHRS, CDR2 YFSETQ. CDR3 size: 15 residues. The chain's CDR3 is CASSPTGQPNEKLFF. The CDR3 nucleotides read TGCGCCAGCAGCCCGACGGGACAGCCTAATGAAAAACTGTTTTTT.

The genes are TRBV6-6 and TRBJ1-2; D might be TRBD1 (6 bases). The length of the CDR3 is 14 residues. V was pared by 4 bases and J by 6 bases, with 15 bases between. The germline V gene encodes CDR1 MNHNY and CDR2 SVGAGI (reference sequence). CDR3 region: CASSSRTELDGYTF. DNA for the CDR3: TGTGCCAGCAGTTCACGGACAGAATTGGATGGCTACACCTTC.

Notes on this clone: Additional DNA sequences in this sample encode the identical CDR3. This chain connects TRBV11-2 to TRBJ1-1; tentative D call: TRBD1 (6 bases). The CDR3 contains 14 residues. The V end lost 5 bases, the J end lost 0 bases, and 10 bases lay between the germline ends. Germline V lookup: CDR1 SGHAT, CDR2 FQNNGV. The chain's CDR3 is CASSLGTLNTEAFF. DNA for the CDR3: TGTGCCAGCAGCCTCGGGACACTGAACACTGAAGCTTTCTTT.

CDR3 nucleotide sequence: TGTGCCAGCAGCTTTAAGACCGGACAGTACAATGAGCAGTTCTTC. As protein: CASSFKTGQYNEQFF. The chain couples TRBV7-2 to TRBJ2-1; D possibly corresponds to TRBD1 (6 bases). The CDR3 is 15 amino acids. Germline assignment: CDR1 SGHTA and CDR2 FQGNSA. With 3 bases removed from V and 4 bases from J, the gap between germline ends came to 13 bases.

The CDR3 nucleotides read TGTGCCAGCAGCTTAGAGACCCTAGCGGGGGGGCAAGATACGCAGTATTTT. Protein product: CASSLETLAGGQDTQYF. The gene calls are TRBV7-8 and TRBJ2-3; 12 bases are shared with TRBD2. The trim removed 1 base at V and 5 bases at J, leaving 7 bases unmatched. This CDR3 has 17 residues. Germline V lookup: CDR1 SGHVS, CDR2 FQNEAQ.

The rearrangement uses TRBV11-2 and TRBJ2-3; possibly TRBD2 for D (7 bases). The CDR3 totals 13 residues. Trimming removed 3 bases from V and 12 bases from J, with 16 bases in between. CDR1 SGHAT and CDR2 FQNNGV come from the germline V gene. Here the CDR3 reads CASSLVVRGGQYF. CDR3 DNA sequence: TGTGCCAGCAGCTTGGTCGTCCGCGGGGGCCAGTATTTT.

Here the CDR3 DNA reads TGTGCCATCAGTGGGCAACTAGCGGTACTCGGTAATGAGCAGTTCTTC. It codes for CAISGQLAVLGNEQFF. The chain is built from TRBV10-3 and TRBJ2-1, with 8 positions matching TRBD2. V shed 4 bases and J 7 bases; nucleotides not matched to a gene: 12. Germline V CDR1 and CDR2: ENHRY, SYGVKD. The CDR3 consists of 16 residues.

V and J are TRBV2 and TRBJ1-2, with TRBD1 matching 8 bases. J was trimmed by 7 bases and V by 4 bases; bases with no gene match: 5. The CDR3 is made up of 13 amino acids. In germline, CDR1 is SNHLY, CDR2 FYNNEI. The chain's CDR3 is CASSAGTGRGYTF. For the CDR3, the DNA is TGTGCCAGCAGTGCCGGGACAGGTCGTGGCTACACCTTC. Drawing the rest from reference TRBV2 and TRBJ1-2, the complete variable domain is EPEVTQTPSHQVTQMGQEVILRCVPISNHLYFYWYRQILGQKVEFLVSFYNNEISEKSEIFDDQFSVERPDGSNFTLKIRSTKLEDSAMYFCASSAGTGRGYTFGSGTRLTVV.

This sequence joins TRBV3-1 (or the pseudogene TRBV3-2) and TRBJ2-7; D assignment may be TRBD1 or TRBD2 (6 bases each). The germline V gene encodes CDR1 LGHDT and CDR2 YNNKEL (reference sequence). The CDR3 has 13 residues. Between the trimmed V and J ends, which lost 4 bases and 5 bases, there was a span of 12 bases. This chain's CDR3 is CASSLRGLHEQYF. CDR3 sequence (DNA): TGTGCCAGCAGCCTACGGGGGCTACACGAGCAGTACTTC.

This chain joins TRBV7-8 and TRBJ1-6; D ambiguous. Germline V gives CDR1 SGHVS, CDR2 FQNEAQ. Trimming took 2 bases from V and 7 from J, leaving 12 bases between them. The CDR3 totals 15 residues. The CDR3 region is CASSLTWDSNSPLHF. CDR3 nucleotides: TGTGCCAGCAGCTTAACCTGGGATAGCAATTCACCCCTCCACTTT.

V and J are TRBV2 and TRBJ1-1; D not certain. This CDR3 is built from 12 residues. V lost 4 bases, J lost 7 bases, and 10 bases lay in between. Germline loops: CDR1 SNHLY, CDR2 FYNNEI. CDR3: CASSGSGIEAFF. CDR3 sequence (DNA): TGTGCCAGCAGTGGGTCGGGGATTGAAGCTTTCTTT.